These 7 T cell receptor beta chains share one sample of origin, sequenced in a study of blood T cell repertoires in COVID-19. Produced via immunoSEQ multiplex PCR; TCRdb's table is partial and in-frame only. The sample has a few hundred thousand clones, more than 70% seen once. The specimen was peripheral blood. The receptor source for this set is a man aged 45-65 years with COVID-19, enrolled during active disease.

The chain joins TRBV5-1 to TRBJ2-2; 11 bases are shared with TRBD1. Germline V gene data show CDR1 as SGHRS and CDR2 as YFSETQ. The CDR3 loop spans 17 amino acids. The trim removed 1 base at V and 3 bases at J, leaving 5 bases unmatched. CDR3 region: CASSLTRTGGDTGELFF. The CDR3 bases are TGCGCCAGCAGCTTGACCAGGACAGGGGGCGACACCGGGGAGCTGTTTTTT.

The rearrangement links TRBV6-5 to TRBJ2-7, with TRBD1 identical over 7 bases. CDR3 length: 15 amino acids. CDR1 is MNHEY, CDR2 SVGAGI, per germline. The V gene end was trimmed by 0 bases and the J gene end by 2 bases; junction bases not matched to a gene: 4. CDR3 residues: CASSYSGQETYEQYF. As DNA, the CDR3 is TGTGCCAGCAGTTACTCTGGACAGGAGACCTACGAGCAGTACTTC.

This rearrangement joins TRBV9 to TRBJ2-2, with D possibly being TRBD2 (5 bases). Trimming left V 1 base short and J 6 bases short, with 16 bases between. The V gene's germline CDR1 is SGDLS and CDR2 YYNGEE. The CDR3 length is 16 residues. Written as DNA, the CDR3 is TGTGCCAGCAGCGTATCGTCCCCCCGGACTGCCGGGGAGCTGTTTTTT. Amino acids: CASSVSSPRTAGELFF.

V and J are TRBV29-1 and TRBJ1-1; 7 bases align to TRBD1. V shed 7 bases, J shed 1 base, and the junction held 6 bases outside the gene matches. Germline V CDR1 and CDR2: SQVTM, ANQGSEA. The CDR3 length is 13 residues. CDR3 DNA sequence: TGCAGCGCCACCGGGACAGAGAACACTGAAGCTTTCTTT. Protein: CSATGTENTEAFF.

The rearrangement joins TRBV21-1 to TRBJ2-7; TRBD2, the table's D call, was not compared with the DNA. TRBV21-1 is a recognized pseudogene. The CDR3 length is 18 residues. The CDR3 spells CASSKADHHNSGFHEQYF. CDR3 bases: TGTGCCAGCAGCAAAGCAGATCACCATAATAGCGGGTTCCACGAGCAGTACTTC.

This clone was detected once. The V and J genes are TRBV6-2 or TRBV6-3 and TRBJ1-2, with D perhaps matching TRBD1 (6 bases). CDR3 length equals 14 residues. Germline V CDR1 and CDR2: MNHEY, SVGEGT. Trimming cost V 6 bases and J 9 bases, with 20 bases left between them. DNA for the CDR3: TGTGCCAGCAGCATTGAAACGGGACACTCACGCTACACCTTC. Translation: CASSIETGHSRYTF.

This chain connects TRBV3-1 (or the pseudogene TRBV3-2) to TRBJ1-5, with TRBD1 as a possible D gene (6 bases). Trimming removed 4 bases from V and 4 bases from J, with 11 bases in between. This CDR3 is 14 amino acids long. CDR1 and CDR2 (germline): LGHDT, YNNKEL (reference sequence). CDR3 amino acids: CASSPSRGNQPQHF. The CDR3 DNA reads as TGTGCCAGCAGCCCTTCCAGGGGTAATCAGCCCCAGCATTTT.